These 27 T cell receptor beta chains originate from one sample sequenced in a study of Ad26.COV2.S vaccination and SARS-CoV-2 variants. The protocol was immunoSEQ multiplex PCR, while the TCRdb copy is restricted to in-frame clones and leaves out a portion. The repertoire consists of approximately 340,000 clones, with roughly 94% occurring once and the leading ten covering roughly 3.9%. This sample comprised peripheral blood, obtained after recovery from COVID-19. Receptors were obtained from a human donor who had recovered from COVID-19.

The chain employs TRBV27 and TRBJ2-7; 8 nucleotides line up with TRBD1. CDR1 is MNHEY, CDR2 SMNVEV, per germline (reference sequence). The CDR3 spans 15 residues. J was trimmed by 3 bases and V by 5 bases; bases with no gene match: 9. In DNA, the CDR3 is TGTGCCAGCAGTCCCTCCGGGACAGGATTCTACGAGCAGTACTTC. Translating gives CASSPSGTGFYEQYF.

This sequence joins TRBV7-2 and TRBJ1-2; 7 bases map to TRBD1. CDR3 length: 13 amino acids. The V segment lost 2 bases and the J segment 10 bases; nucleotides outside the gene matches: 7. Germline V gene data show CDR1 as SGHTA and CDR2 as FQGNSA. CDR3 coding DNA: TGTGCCAGCAGCTTACTGGACAGGACAGACTACACCTTC. Translating it yields CASSLLDRTDYTF.

The genes are TRBV27 and TRBJ1-6; D is unresolved. The V end was cut by 2 bases, the J end by 10 bases, with 21 bases between. The CDR3 has 17 amino acids. CDR1 MNHEY and CDR2 SMNVEV come from the germline V gene (reference sequence). CDR3 residues: CASSLVPDSPPGSPLHF. CDR3 bases: TGTGCCAGCAGTTTAGTTCCGGACTCCCCGCCCGGGTCACCCCTCCACTTT.

This clone was detected once. Additional DNA sequences in this sample encode the identical CDR3. The rearrangement uses TRBV27 and TRBJ1-2; D remains ambiguous. Germline CDR1 reads MNHEY; CDR2 reads SMNVEV (reference sequence). The CDR3 has 13 residues. The V and J ends lost 5 bases and 0 bases respectively, with 7 bases between them. CDR3 in amino acids: CASSLTANYGYTF. In DNA, the CDR3 is TGTGCCAGCAGTCTAACGGCTAACTATGGCTACACCTTC.

The J gene is TRBJ1-2, the V gene TRBV13; TRBD1 matches 7 bases. The CDR3 is 13 amino acids. The germline CDR1 and CDR2 sequences are PRHDT and FYEKMQ (reference sequence). After removal of 5 bases from V and 7 bases from J, the junction contained 7 bases not matched to a gene. The CDR3 here is CASSKIRGLGYTF. CDR3 sequence (DNA): TGTGCCAGCAGCAAGATAAGGGGGCTTGGCTACACCTTC.

The rearrangement links TRBV11-2 to TRBJ2-7; no definite D call. This CDR3 contains 12 residues. Germline V gives CDR1 SGHAT, CDR2 FQNNGV. V shed 1 base and J shed 1 base, with 2 bases lying between them. The CDR3 sequence is CASSLVSYEQYF. The CDR3 DNA reads TGTGCCAGCAGCTTAGTTTCCTACGAGCAGTACTTC.

This chain connects TRBV5-1 to TRBJ2-7; D is ambiguous. The CDR3 covers 12 residues. Germline V CDR1 and CDR2: SGHRS, YFSETQ. Trimming left V 6 bases short and J 2 bases short, with 9 bases between. CDR3 DNA: TGCGCCAGCAACCGGGCTGCCTACGAGCAGTACTTC. Protein: CASNRAAYEQYF.

CDR3 nucleotides: TGTGCCAGCAGCCAAGGTTACAGAAATGGCTACACCTTC. Translated: CASSQGYRNGYTF. This chain uses TRBV14 with TRBJ1-2; D remains ambiguous. Germline V CDR1 and CDR2: SGHDN, FVKESK. The CDR3 covers 13 residues. The V end was cut by 1 base, the J end by 6 bases, with 9 bases between.

The gene calls are TRBV6-2 or TRBV6-3 and TRBJ1-4; D not resolved. The CDR3 loop spans 17 amino acids. The germline gives CDR1 MNHEY, CDR2 SVGEGT. Trimming pared 6 bases from V and 0 bases from J, leaving 17 bases between. CDR3 nucleotides: TGTGCCAGCAGCCGCGGGCTCCGATTTGCAACTAATGAAAAACTGTTTTTT. Its translation is CASSRGLRFATNEKLFF.

The rearrangement uses TRBV5-4 and TRBJ2-3; 12 positions agree with TRBD2. CDR3 length: 16 residues. The V gene end was trimmed by 0 bases and the J gene end by 4 bases; junction bases not matched to a gene: 3. Per the germline V gene, CDR1 is SGHNT and CDR2 is YYREEE (reference sequence). The CDR3 loop reads CASSLVPSGGADTQYF. The CDR3 DNA reads TGTGCCAGCAGCTTGGTTCCTAGCGGGGGGGCAGATACGCAGTATTTT.

This clone appeared once. The chain uses TRBV9 and TRBJ2-2; TRBD2 matches 7 bases. CDR3 size: 15 residues. J was trimmed by 3 bases and V by 0 bases; bases with no gene match: 2. Germline CDR1 SGDLS, CDR2 YYNGEE. For the CDR3, the DNA is TGTGCCAGCAGCGTAGGTGGGGGGGACACCGGGGAGCTGTTTTTT. This encodes CASSVGGGDTGELFF. Variable domain in full (rest from reference TRBV9 and TRBJ2-2): DSGVTQTPKHLITATGQRVTLRCSPRSGDLSVYWYQQSLDQGLQFLIQYYNGEERAKGNILERFSAQQFPDLHSELNLSSLELGDSALYFCASSVGGGDTGELFFGEGSRLTVL.

The chain couples TRBV5-1 to TRBJ1-2; no definite D call. Germline V gene lookup returns CDR1 SGHRS and CDR2 YFSETQ. With 0 bases removed from V and 2 bases from J, the gap between germline ends came to 5 bases. CDR3 size: 13 residues. Here the CDR3 DNA reads TGCGCCAGCAGCTTGGCGGGAAACTATGGCTACACCTTC. Residues: CASSLAGNYGYTF.

This chain connects TRBV18 to TRBJ2-3; D assignment may be TRBD1 or TRBD2 (5 bases each). The CDR3 extends over 15 amino acids. The germline V gene encodes CDR1 KGHSH and CDR2 LQKENI. The V end was cut by 3 bases, the J end by 2 bases, with 12 bases between. In nucleotides, the CDR3 is TGTGCCAGCTCACCCCCCGGGGCGGTCACAGATACGCAGTATTTT. This codes for CASSPPGAVTDTQYF. Looking up the rest from reference TRBV18 and TRBJ2-3 gives the full variable domain: NAGVMQNPRHLVRRRGQEARLRCSPMKGHSHVYWYRQLPEEGLKFMVYLQKENIIDESGMPKERFSAEFPKEGPSILRIQQVVRGDSAAYFCASSPPGAVTDTQYFGPGTRLTVL.

CDR3 sequence (DNA): TGTGCCAGCAGCTTACAATCTTCTAAAGGGGGGTTCGATGGCTACACCTTC. Its protein is CASSLQSSKGGFDGYTF. V and J are TRBV9 and TRBJ1-2, with D tentatively TRBD1 (6 bases). Germline V CDR1 and CDR2: SGDLS, YYNGEE. Trimming shortened V by 4 bases and J by 6 bases, and 25 bases separated the two germline ends. The CDR3 loop spans 17 amino acids.

This rearrangement joins TRBV28 to TRBJ1-6; D might be TRBD1 (5 bases). The CDR3 is 16 amino acids. Per germline, CDR1 MDHEN and CDR2 SYDVKM. Deletions cut 1 base from V and 5 bases from J, with 12 bases between. The CDR3 reads CASSLSSQGDNSPLHF. As DNA, the CDR3 is TGTGCCAGCAGTTTATCTTCCCAGGGAGATAATTCACCCCTCCACTTT.

This chain uses TRBV5-3 with TRBJ2-7; 7 nucleotides align to TRBD1. TRBV5-3 is known as an ORF, though its function is uncertain. The junction had 9 bases not matched to a gene; V was cut back by 3 bases and J by 0 bases. There are 16 residues in the CDR3. CDR3: CARSSQDRADSYEQYF. CDR3 sequence (DNA): TGTGCCAGAAGCTCCCAAGACAGGGCTGACTCCTACGAGCAGTACTTC.

V and J are TRBV24-1 and TRBJ1-5; a possible D gene is TRBD1 (6 bases). Looked up from germline, CDR1 is KGHDR and CDR2 is SFDVKD. The length of the CDR3 is 16 residues. Between the trimmed V and J ends, which lost 0 bases and 5 bases, there was a span of 13 bases. CDR3 bases: TGTGCCACCAGTGATTTGACGGAGGGGGGGGATCAGCCCCAGCATTTT. Amino acids: CATSDLTEGGDQPQHF.

The CDR3 DNA reads TGTGCCAGCAGTTTAGGGGAAGATCTAGCCAAAAACATTCAGTACTTC. This encodes CASSLGEDLAKNIQYF. V and J are TRBV27 and TRBJ2-4; D remains unclear. Germline CDR1 and CDR2: MNHEY and SMNVEV (reference sequence). CDR3 length equals 16 residues. The germline V and J ends were trimmed by 2 bases and 0 bases, with 11 bases remaining between them.

The chain is built from TRBV7-9 and TRBJ1-2; the D is unclear. The CDR3 loop spans 13 amino acids. Germline V gene data show CDR1 as SEHNR and CDR2 as FQNEAQ (reference sequence). Trimming pared 1 base from V and 5 bases from J, leaving 8 bases between. The CDR3 DNA reads TGTGCCAGCAGCTTAGTTGTTTCTTATGGCTACACCTTC. This gives the protein CASSLVVSYGYTF. Combining the CDR3 with reference TRBV7-9 and TRBJ1-2 gives the whole variable domain DTGVSQNPRHKITKRGQNVTFRCDPISEHNRLYWYRQTLGQGPEFLTYFQNEAQLEKSRLLSDRFSAERPKGSFSTLEIQRTEQGDSAMYLCASSLVVSYGYTFGSGTRLTVV.

The rearrangement uses TRBV2 and TRBJ1-2, with D tentatively TRBD1 (6 bases). Trimming shortened V by 7 bases and J by 6 bases, and 18 bases separated the two germline ends. Germline values: CDR1 SNHLY, CDR2 FYNNEI. The CDR3 covers 14 residues. This chain's CDR3 is CASTRGGRGNGYTF. DNA for the CDR3: TGTGCCAGCACCCGCGGGGGGCGCGGGAATGGCTACACCTTC.

The rearrangement links TRBV28 to TRBJ1-6; unclear D gene. The CDR3 sequence is 11 residues long. The germline V gene encodes CDR1 MDHEN and CDR2 SYDVKM. With 6 bases removed from V and 17 bases from J, the gap between germline ends came to 14 bases. The CDR3 sequence is CASSSGGPVHF. The CDR3, as DNA: TGTGCCAGCAGCTCTGGAGGGCCCGTCCACTTT.

The chain employs TRBV12-5 and TRBJ1-2, with a tentative D call TRBD1 (5 bases). Per the germline V gene, CDR1 is LGHNT and CDR2 is FRNRAP. The CDR3 is made up of 12 amino acids. With 2 bases removed from V and 8 bases from J, the gap between germline ends came to 9 bases. CDR3 bases: TGTGCTAGTGGTTTGCCGCGACAGGGCTACACCTTC. Amino acids: CASGLPRQGYTF. Together with reference TRBV12-5 and TRBJ1-2, the CDR3 gives the full variable domain: DARVTQTPRHKVTEMGQEVTMRCQPILGHNTVFWYRQTMMQGLELLAYFRNRAPLDDSGMPKDRFSAEMPDATLATLKIQPSEPRDSAVYFCASGLPRQGYTFGSGTRLTVV.

This clone has a single count. This sequence joins TRBV5-1 and TRBJ1-1; 12 bases agree with TRBD1. CDR1 and CDR2 (germline): SGHRS, YFSETQ. The CDR3 runs to 16 residues. V lost 4 bases and J lost 3; bases outside the gene matches: 7. For the CDR3, the DNA is TGCGCCAGCAGCACCCGGGACAGGGGGCCGGACACTGAAGCTTTCTTT. Translation gives CASSTRDRGPDTEAFF.

The chain combines TRBV27 with TRBJ2-5, with 9 bases that match TRBD2. CDR3 length equals 15 residues. The J segment lost 2 bases and the V segment lost 5 bases, leaving 6 bases of the junction unmatched. Germline V gene sequence: CDR1 MNHEY, CDR2 SMNVEV (reference sequence). The CDR3 nucleotides read TGTGCCAGCAGTCCTAGCGGGGCACTACAAGAGACCCAGTACTTC. It specifies CASSPSGALQETQYF.

This clone was observed once. V usage is TRBV18 and J usage is TRBJ1-2, with D possibly being TRBD1 (5 bases). Trimming stripped 3 bases from V and 2 bases from J, with 19 bases between. Germline CDR1 reads KGHSH; CDR2 reads LQKENI. This CDR3 spans 17 amino acids. CDR3 in DNA: TGTGCCAGCTCACCTACGGCAATACGGGACTCAAACTATGGCTACACCTTC. This gives the protein CASSPTAIRDSNYGYTF.

The rearrangement joins TRBV7-9 to TRBJ2-7, with D perhaps matching TRBD1 (7 bases). The CDR3 has 17 residues. V was cut by 5 bases and J by 7 bases, with 27 bases left in between. Germline V gene lookup returns CDR1 SEHNR and CDR2 FQNEAQ (reference sequence). DNA for the CDR3: TGTGCCAGCAGCGCGGGACAGACTTTCACTCCCCCTAGGGAGCAGTACTTC. Protein product: CASSAGQTFTPPREQYF.

CDR3 loop: CASSLVDRVSPGNTIYF. The DNA of the CDR3 is TGTGCCAGCAGCTTAGTAGACAGGGTCAGCCCTGGAAACACCATATATTTT. J is TRBJ1-3 and V is TRBV7-9, with 7 nucleotides matching TRBD1. Germline values: CDR1 SEHNR, CDR2 FQNEAQ (reference sequence). The CDR3 length is 17 residues. J was trimmed by 2 bases and V by 1 base; bases with no gene match: 8.